This T cell receptor beta chain was recovered during a study of T cells in Graves' hyperthyroidism and ophthalmopathy. General study results and limits: Most thyroid clonotypes that were expanded above 0.001 also turned up in blood.

Amplification targeted TCR beta CDR3 regions from RNA transcripts. RT-PCR in the first round (using the HTBI primer set) targeted the TCR CDR3. From the multiplex PCR reads, TCRdb called clonotypes with MiXCR, one entry per CDR3 protein. The sample holds some 210,000 distinct CDR3 sequences, about a sixth seen once. This CDR3 comprises 15 residues. In germline, CDR1 is DFQATT, CDR2 SNEGSKA (reference sequence). V shed 0 bases and J 9 bases; nucleotides not matched to a gene: 8. This clonotype was counted between two and nine times. Its target is not known. The specimen sequenced was blood. This rearrangement joins TRBV20-1 to TRBJ2-1, with TRBD2 matching 10 bases. This clonotype originated in a man between 50 and 59 years old with Graves' hyperthyroidism. CDR3 nucleotides: TGCAGTGCTAGAGATGGGAAGCGGGAGGGGGGTGAGCAGTTCTTC. Its translation: CSARDGKREGGEQFF.